This T cell receptor (beta chain) was recorded in a study of response to subunit inactivated influenza vaccine. CDR1 and CDR2 (germline): SGHDT, YYEEEE. CDR3 length: 16 residues. The ends were cut back, 3 bases at V and 0 bases at J, with 16 bases in the middle. TCRdb re-called the RT-PCR reads with MiXCR, one entry per CDR3 protein. The table lists some 640,000 distinct CDR3 sequences, approximately 14% of them singletons. The material was PBMCs from blood, obtained roughly 2 weeks before vaccination. The J gene is TRBJ2-7, the V gene TRBV5-6; TRBD1 is a possible D gene (5 bases). The source is a man between 45 and 60 years old who received an inactivated influenza vaccine. The CDR3 spells CASSSFPDSSSYEQYF. CDR3 nucleotide sequence: TGTGCCAGCAGCTCCTTCCCCGACAGCTCCTCCTACGAGCAGTACTTC.